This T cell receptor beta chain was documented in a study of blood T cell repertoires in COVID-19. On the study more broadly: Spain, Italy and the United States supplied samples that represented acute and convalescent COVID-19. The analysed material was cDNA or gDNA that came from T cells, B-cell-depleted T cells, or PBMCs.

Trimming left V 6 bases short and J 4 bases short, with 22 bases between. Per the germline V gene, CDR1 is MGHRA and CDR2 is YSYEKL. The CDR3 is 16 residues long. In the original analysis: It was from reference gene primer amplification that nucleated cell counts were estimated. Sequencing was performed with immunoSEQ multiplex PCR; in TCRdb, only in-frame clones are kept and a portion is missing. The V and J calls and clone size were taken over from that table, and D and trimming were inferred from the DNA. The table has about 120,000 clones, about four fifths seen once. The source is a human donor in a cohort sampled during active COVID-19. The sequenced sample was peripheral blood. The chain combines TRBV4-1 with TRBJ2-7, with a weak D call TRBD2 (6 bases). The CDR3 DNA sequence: TGCGCCAGCAGTCCTAATCCCATACTAGCAGGGTACGAGCAGTACTTC. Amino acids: CASSPNPILAGYEQYF.